This TCR beta chain was retrieved from a study of blood T cell repertoires in COVID-19. Measured with immunoSEQ multiplex PCR; TCRdb has only the in-frame clones, and not every one. The sample carries roughly 250,000 clones, about 89% recorded once. The TCR was taken from a man in his forties who had recovered from COVID-19. Sequences were obtained from PBMCs or T cells enriched from blood (not recorded which).

CDR3: CAGSGRPHDTQYF. Here the CDR3 DNA reads TGTGCCGGTAGCGGGAGGCCCCATGATACGCAGTATTTT. V gene TRBV28 combines with J gene TRBJ2-3, with 10 bases matching TRBD2. Losses at the gene ends were 11 bases for V and 6 bases for J; bases not matched to a gene: 8. The CDR3 runs 13 residues. Per the germline V gene, CDR1 is MDHEN and CDR2 is SYDVKM. Variable domain in full (rest from reference TRBV28 and TRBJ2-3): DVKVTQSSRYLVKRTGEKVFLECVQDMDHENMFWYRQDPGLGLRLIYFSYDVKMKEKGDIPEGYSVSREKKERFSLILESASTNQTSMYLCAGSGRPHDTQYFGPGTRLTVL.